Listed here are 31 T cell receptor beta chains from one sample, sequenced in a study of technical replicates of blood from several donors. Here immunoSEQ multiplex PCR was the method, and the copy in TCRdb shows in-frame clones only, minus some. The table shows approximately 50,000 clones, with about 96% occurring only once. Source material: T cells isolated from PBMCs. These receptors were obtained from a human donor in good health.

This chain connects TRBV2 to TRBJ1-4; weak D call: TRBD1 (6 bases). Deletions cut 3 bases from V and 6 bases from J, with 14 bases between. Germline lookup yields CDR1 SNHLY and CDR2 FYNNEI. The CDR3 has 15 amino acids. CDR3: CASSDRGASDEKLFF. CDR3 nucleotide sequence: TGTGCCAGCAGTGACAGGGGCGCTAGTGATGAAAAACTGTTTTTT.

The chain links TRBV5-1 to TRBJ1-2; TRBD1 matches 7 bases. Germline V gives CDR1 SGHRS, CDR2 YFSETQ. The V segment lost 3 bases and the J segment 4 bases; nucleotides outside the gene matches: 15. There are 17 residues in the CDR3. The CDR3 here is CASSSSSLQGVVYGYTF. The CDR3 DNA sequence: TGCGCCAGCAGCTCCTCTTCCCTCCAGGGGGTAGTCTATGGCTACACCTTC.

The rearrangement joins TRBV4-2 to TRBJ2-2, with 7 bases lining up with TRBD1. The CDR3 contains 14 residues. V gave up 1 base and J gave up 5 bases; unmatched junction bases: 1. CDR1 is LGHNA and CDR2 is YNFKEQ in the germline V gene. The CDR3 spells CASSQGDRTGELFF. DNA of the CDR3: TGTGCCAGCAGCCAAGGGGACAGAACCGGGGAGCTGTTTTTT.

The gene calls are TRBV9 and TRBJ1-1; D remains ambiguous. The CDR3 runs 13 residues. From germline, CDR1 is SGDLS and CDR2 YYNGEE. V gave up 0 bases and J gave up 4 bases, with 7 bases separating them. This chain's CDR3 is CASSVGISTEAFF. CDR3 DNA sequence: TGTGCCAGCAGCGTAGGAATCAGCACTGAAGCTTTCTTT.

The chain couples TRBV4-3 to TRBJ1-5; TRBD1 might be the D (5 bases). Germline CDR1 LGHNA, CDR2 YSLEER. The CDR3 is 16 residues long. The V end lost 0 bases, the J end lost 1 base, and 10 bases lay between the germline ends. CDR3 sequence: CASSQDLGGSNQPQHF. The CDR3 bases are TGCGCCAGCAGCCAAGATCTCGGGGGAAGCAATCAGCCCCAGCATTTT.

The chain recombines TRBV9 with TRBJ2-3; a possible D gene is TRBD2 (5 bases). This CDR3 is 15 amino acids long. Germline values: CDR1 SGDLS, CDR2 YYNGEE. V gave up 5 bases and J gave up 2 bases, with 15 bases separating them. The DNA for the CDR3 is TGTGCCAGCAGTTATAGGACTGGCTTCACAGATACGCAGTATTTT. This encodes CASSYRTGFTDTQYF.

V and J are TRBV9 and TRBJ2-5; TRBD1 matches 7 bases. The CDR3 contains 14 residues. After removal of 3 bases from V and 6 bases from J, the junction contained 8 bases not matched to a gene. The germline V gene has CDR1 SGDLS and CDR2 YYNGEE. The CDR3: CASSARGQDQTQYF. In DNA, the CDR3 is TGTGCCAGCAGCGCGCGAGGACAGGATCAGACCCAGTACTTC.

This clone occurred once. V gene TRBV5-1 combines with J gene TRBJ2-2; TRBD2 is a possible D gene (6 bases). This CDR3 is 15 amino acids long. V lost 4 bases, J lost 1 base, and 11 bases lay in between. Germline CDR1 is SGHRS and CDR2 is YFSETQ. The chain's CDR3 is CASSPRDWNTGELFF. Here the CDR3 DNA reads TGCGCCAGCAGCCCCAGGGACTGGAACACCGGGGAGCTGTTTTTT.

The chain links TRBV4-2 to TRBJ2-7; TRBD1 is a possible D gene (6 bases). Germline CDR1 is LGHNA and CDR2 is YNFKEQ. The CDR3 extends over 17 amino acids. V gave up 1 base and J gave up 1 base, with 17 bases separating them. The CDR3 nucleotides read TGTGCCAGCAGCCAAGTCTTAATACAGGGTCCTTCCTACGAGCAGTACTTC. Protein sequence: CASSQVLIQGPSYEQYF.

V gene TRBV7-3 combines with J gene TRBJ2-1; D remains ambiguous. The CDR3 is 14 amino acids. Per the germline V gene, CDR1 is SGHTA and CDR2 is FQGTGA. The V end lost 2 bases, the J end lost 5 bases, and 10 bases lay between the germline ends. In nucleotides, the CDR3 is TGTGCCAGCAGCTTATGGCCAGGTAACAATGAGCAGTTCTTC. It codes for CASSLWPGNNEQFF. The full variable domain, completed using reference TRBV7-3 and TRBJ2-1, is GAGVSQTPSNKVTEKGKYVELRCDPISGHTALYWYRQSLGQGPEFLIYFQGTGAADDSGLPNDRFFAVRPEGSVSTLKIQRTERGDSAVYLCASSLWPGNNEQFFGPGTRLTVL.

CDR3 nucleotide sequence: TGTGCCAGCAGCGAGAGGACGGAGGGATATCGGTCCGGGGAGCTGTTTTTT. It is translated as CASSERTEGYRSGELFF. The chain has TRBV9 and TRBJ2-2; tentative D call: TRBD2 (6 bases). Deletions cut 3 bases from V and 6 bases from J, with 21 bases between. The CDR3 is made up of 17 amino acids. Germline V gene data show CDR1 as SGDLS and CDR2 as YYNGEE.

V usage is TRBV29-1 and J usage is TRBJ2-1; TRBD2 matches 14 bases. This CDR3 is 16 amino acids long. CDR1 is SQVTM and CDR2 is ANQGSEA in the germline V gene. CDR3 amino acids: CSAPGLAGDFLYEQFF. CDR3 nucleotide sequence: TGCAGTGCCCCGGGACTAGCGGGAGACTTTCTGTATGAGCAGTTCTTC.

The gene calls are TRBV7-3 and TRBJ1-2; 7 nucleotides agree with TRBD1. V lost 2 bases and J lost 5; bases outside the gene matches: 20. This CDR3 has 19 residues. Germline V gene data show CDR1 as SGHTA and CDR2 as FQGTGA. The CDR3 spells CASSLGPGGQERQGYGYTF. CDR3 DNA sequence: TGTGCCAGCAGCTTAGGGCCGGGCGGACAGGAAAGACAGGGATATGGCTACACCTTC.

The V call is TRBV7-8, the J call TRBJ1-5; no firm D call. Looked up from germline, CDR1 is SGHVS and CDR2 is FQNEAQ. The CDR3 spans 14 residues. V lost 0 bases and J 7 bases, leaving 10 bases between the germline ends. The CDR3 reads CASSLAHREQPQHF. Here the CDR3 DNA reads TGTGCCAGCAGCTTAGCGCATAGAGAGCAGCCCCAGCATTTT.

This rearrangement joins TRBV19 to TRBJ1-3; TRBD1 aligns across 9 bases. There are 17 residues in the CDR3. Germline V gene data show CDR1 as LNHDA and CDR2 as SQIVND (reference sequence). V was pared by 0 bases and J by 2 bases, with 5 bases of the junction left unmatched. The CDR3 sequence: CASSIDLWTGAGNTIYF. The CDR3 region has the DNA TGTGCCAGTAGTATAGATCTTTGGACAGGGGCTGGAAACACCATATATTTT.

In nucleotides, the CDR3 is TGTGCCAGCAGCTTGGGGGGAAAGGAAGGCTACACCTTC. It yields the protein CASSLGGKEGYTF. This chain connects TRBV7-3 to TRBJ1-2; D perhaps matches TRBD1 (5 bases). V lost 3 bases and J lost 8, with 13 bases in between. CDR3 length: 13 residues. The V gene's germline CDR1 is SGHTA and CDR2 FQGTGA. The full variable domain, in which reference TRBV7-3 and TRBJ1-2 provide the parts outside the CDR3, is GAGVSQTPSNKVTEKGKYVELRCDPISGHTALYWYRQSLGQGPEFLIYFQGTGAADDSGLPNDRFFAVRPEGSVSTLKIQRTERGDSAVYLCASSLGGKEGYTFGSGTRLTVV.

This clone was seen only once. The chain joins TRBV6-5 to TRBJ1-5; possible D gene TRBD1, 6 bases. This CDR3 has 14 residues. Germline CDR1 is MNHEY and CDR2 is SVGAGI. V lost 6 bases and J lost 4, with 13 bases in between. The CDR3 here is CASSEGVWNQPQHF. CDR3 DNA sequence: TGTGCCAGCAGCGAGGGGGTCTGGAATCAGCCCCAGCATTTT.

V and J are TRBV7-3 and TRBJ2-7; D is uncertain. Trimming left V 3 bases short and J 3 bases short, with 9 bases between. This CDR3 comprises 13 residues. Germline assignment: CDR1 SGHTA and CDR2 FQGTGA. The CDR3 DNA follows: TGTGCCAGCAGCTTGGATAGCCACTACGAGCAGTACTTC. This encodes CASSLDSHYEQYF.

V usage is TRBV27 and J usage is TRBJ2-3, with 10 bases lining up with TRBD1. The CDR3 is 15 amino acids. Germline CDR1 is MNHEY and CDR2 is SMNVEV (reference sequence). V shed 5 bases and J 3 bases; nucleotides not matched to a gene: 5. CDR3: CASSPWGQGTDTQYF. As DNA, the CDR3 is TGTGCCAGCAGTCCATGGGGACAGGGGACAGATACGCAGTATTTT.

The V call is TRBV6-5, the J call TRBJ2-1; maybe TRBD1 (6 bases). Germline loops: CDR1 MNHEY, CDR2 SVGAGI. This CDR3 has 15 amino acids. V was trimmed by 8 bases and J by 0 bases, leaving 14 bases between them. This CDR3 reads CASSPLGGSYNEQFF. For the CDR3, the DNA is TGTGCCAGCTCCCCCTTAGGGGGCTCCTACAATGAGCAGTTCTTC.

The rearrangement joins TRBV19 to TRBJ1-3, with D maybe TRBD1 (6 bases). Per germline, CDR1 LNHDA and CDR2 SQIVND (reference sequence). The CDR3 contains 14 residues. V shed 10 bases and J shed 2 bases, with 15 bases lying between them. The CDR3 is CATRRSGAGNTIYF. The CDR3, as DNA: TGTGCCACCCGGCGGTCAGGGGCTGGAAACACCATATATTTT.

This rearrangement joins TRBV5-1 to TRBJ1-1, with a weak D call TRBD1 (6 bases). Deletions cut 1 base from V and 1 base from J, with 14 bases between. Looked up from germline, CDR1 is SGHRS and CDR2 is YFSETQ. This CDR3 region has 16 residues. Written as DNA, the CDR3 is TGCGCCAGCAGCTTGACAGGGTCAGATTGGAACACTGAAGCTTTCTTT. Its protein product is CASSLTGSDWNTEAFF.

V usage is TRBV9 and J usage is TRBJ2-5; D is unresolved. The V and J ends lost 0 bases and 2 bases respectively, with 5 bases between them. Germline CDR1 SGDLS, CDR2 YYNGEE. The CDR3 has 13 residues. This chain's CDR3 is CASSVGTQETQYF. CDR3 DNA: TGTGCCAGCAGCGTAGGCACTCAAGAGACCCAGTACTTC. Full variable domain (remainder filled in from reference TRBV9 and TRBJ2-5): DSGVTQTPKHLITATGQRVTLRCSPRSGDLSVYWYQQSLDQGLQFLIQYYNGEERAKGNILERFSAQQFPDLHSELNLSSLELGDSALYFCASSVGTQETQYFGPGTRLLVL.

This clone was recorded only once. This sequence joins TRBV11-2 and TRBJ2-1, with 12 bases that match TRBD2. This CDR3 has 15 residues. Unmatched junction bases numbered 3, after V lost 2 bases and J lost 7 bases. The germline CDR1 and CDR2 sequences are SGHAT and FQNNGV. CDR3 in amino acids: CASSLLAGGTNEQFF. CDR3 DNA: TGTGCCAGCAGCTTACTAGCGGGAGGGACAAATGAGCAGTTCTTC.

The chain employs TRBV7-8 and TRBJ2-2; D is uncertain. The germline V gene has CDR1 SGHVS and CDR2 FQNEAQ. The CDR3 has 11 residues. V was clipped by 6 bases and J by 4 bases, with 3 bases between them. The CDR3 sequence is CASRATGELFF. CDR3 DNA sequence: TGTGCCAGCAGGGCCACCGGGGAGCTGTTTTTT.

The sample holds one count of this clone. The chain couples TRBV7-2 to TRBJ2-1; TRBD2 aligns across 7 bases. This CDR3 region has 14 residues. V lost 5 bases, J lost 0 bases, and 1 base stayed unmatched. Germline lookup yields CDR1 SGHTA and CDR2 FQGNSA. CDR3 bases: TGTGCCAGCAGCCAGCGGGGCTCCTACAATGAGCAGTTCTTC. It is translated as CASSQRGSYNEQFF.

The chain combines TRBV6-1 with TRBJ2-1; D is possibly TRBD1 (5 bases). The V gene's germline CDR1 is MNHNS and CDR2 SASEGT. This CDR3 region has 15 residues. Trimming took 4 bases from V and 7 from J, leaving 17 bases between them. The DNA of the CDR3 is TGTGCCAGCAGTGTTACAGGCCCCCCCCAGAATGAGCAGTTCTTC. Translating gives CASSVTGPPQNEQFF.

The CDR3 DNA follows: TGCGCCAGCATCGGACAGGGGTCAATCTCTGAAGCTTTCTTT. It yields the protein CASIGQGSISEAFF. The chain couples TRBV5-1 to TRBJ1-1; 9 nucleotides match TRBD1. This CDR3 is built from 14 residues. V was clipped by 6 bases and J by 6 bases; unmatched bases: 9. The V gene's germline CDR1 is SGHRS and CDR2 YFSETQ.

This clone was observed a handful of times. This chain joins TRBV6-5 and TRBJ2-5; D possibly corresponds to TRBD2 (5 bases). Trimming stripped 4 bases from V and 2 bases from J, with 8 bases between. CDR1 and CDR2 (germline): MNHEY, SVGAGI. CDR3 length equals 13 residues. This CDR3 is CASSSGLQETQYF. For the CDR3, the DNA is TGTGCCAGCAGTTCAGGACTGCAAGAGACCCAGTACTTC.

The rearrangement links TRBV4-1 to TRBJ1-5; 7 bases match TRBD1. J lost 2 bases, V lost 1 base, and 11 bases had no gene match. Germline-derived CDR1 and CDR2 are MGHRA and YSYEKL. This CDR3 contains 18 residues. The CDR3 bases are TGCGCCAGCAGCCAAGTGGGAAGAGTAGGGGGCGGCAATCAGCCCCAGCATTTT. Its translation: CASSQVGRVGGGNQPQHF.

V usage is TRBV7-9 and J usage is TRBJ1-1; possible D gene TRBD1, 5 bases. V dropped 0 bases and J dropped 1 base, with 6 bases sitting between them. There are 14 residues in the CDR3. The V gene's germline CDR1 is SEHNR and CDR2 FQNEAQ (reference sequence). CDR3 sequence: CASSLAGGNTEAFF. The CDR3 coding sequence is TGTGCCAGCAGCTTAGCGGGGGGGAACACTGAAGCTTTCTTT. Combining the CDR3 with reference TRBV7-9 and TRBJ1-1 gives the whole variable domain DTGVSQNPRHKITKRGQNVTFRCDPISEHNRLYWYRQTLGQGPEFLTYFQNEAQLEKSRLLSDRFSAERPKGSFSTLEIQRTEQGDSAMYLCASSLAGGNTEAFFGQGTRLTVV.